This TCR beta chain was recovered during a study of cytomegalovirus exposure and HLA in healthy donors. The study, taken as a whole, reports: Among the most significant clusters, several appeared linked to common viral pathogens in a later analysis. TCR beta V- and J-gene trimming, according to a later analysis, was linked to a missense DCLRE1C variant. Later work associated over 15,000 TCR beta sequences with HLA alleles at 0.05 false discovery rate. Some highly shared sequence variants likely arose as a pipeline artifact.

As regards this clone: The antigen remains unidentified. A read error may produce the germline difference seen at one junction end.

This CDR3 has 16 amino acids. The germline V gene has CDR1 SEHNR and CDR2 FQNEAQ (reference sequence). Primers for the PCR totalled 60 Vbeta and 13 Jbeta. Profiled with immunoSEQ multiplex PCR; TCRdb holds only in-frame clones, not every one. The sample has fewer than 80,000 clones; 67% are singletons. The chain employs TRBV7-9 and TRBJ1-5; 9 bases match TRBD1. The sequence was obtained from a woman between 45 and 65 years old in good health and CMV-seropositive. Source material: PBMCs. The CDR3 bases are TGTTCCAGCAGCTCCCGGACAGGGGAGGTCAATCAGCCCCAGCATTTT. This gives the protein CSSSSRTGEVNQPQHF.